The rows below give T cell receptor beta chains drawn from one sample of a study of T cell clonotyping in hematopoietic cell transplantation. Clones were sequenced by immunoSEQ multiplex PCR, and TCRdb holds only the in-frame ones, with some missing. The sample holds more than 6,500 clones, less than 95% seen once. The specimen comprised peripheral blood mononuclear cells, sampled 30 days after allogeneic stem cell transplant. The receptor set was obtained from a male patient aged 60-69 years who had an allogeneic stem cell transplant from an unrelated donor, so T cells may come from the graft donor. Some clones in this sample may be carry-over from other donors' samples. Each CDR3 is given with its conserved first and last residue. D genes are given only for firm matches. Size is omitted from some rows. Given values are once, few, many or a class for expanded clones.

V: TRBV5-1
size: NA
D: NA
J: TRBJ1-3
CDR3: CASSYTHDSGNTIYF
DNA: TGCGCCAGCAGCTATACACACGACTCTGGAAACACCATATATTTT

V: TRBV6-5
size: NA
D: TRBD2
J: TRBJ2-1
CDR3: CASSVTSGANNEQFF
DNA: TGTGCCAGCAGTGTAACTAGCGGGGCTAACAATGAGCAGTTCTTC

V: TRBV10-1
size: NA
D: TRBD1
J: TRBJ2-1
CDR3: CASGTDTYNEQFF
DNA: TGCGCCAGCGGGACAGACACGTACAATGAGCAGTTCTTC

V: TRBV28
size: NA
D: TRBD2
J: TRBJ2-1
CDR3: CASSPRTSGGYNEQFF
DNA: TGTGCCAGCAGTCCCCGAACTAGCGGAGGTTACAATGAGCAGTTCTTC

V: TRBV28
size: NA
D: NA
J: TRBJ2-7
CDR3: CASSFSTYEQYF
DNA: TGTGCCAGCAGTTTTTCCACCTACGAGCAGTACTTC

V: TRBV14
size: NA
D: NA
J: TRBJ1-1
CDR3: CASSPKTWRTEAFF
DNA: TGTGCCAGCAGCCCCAAGACATGGCGAACTGAAGCTTTCTTT

V: TRBV7-8
size: NA
D: TRBD1
J: TRBJ1-2
CDR3: CASRYGTGRAAGYTF
DNA: TGTGCCAGCAGATATGGGACAGGGAGAGCTGCTGGCTACACCTTC

V: TRBV2
size: NA
D: NA
J: TRBJ2-2
CDR3: CASRSDTGELFF
DNA: TGTGCCAGCAGAAGTGACACCGGGGAGCTGTTTTTT

V: TRBV25-1
size: NA
D: NA
J: TRBJ2-7
CDR3: CASSDGPYYEQYF
DNA: TGTGCCAGCAGTGACGGACCATACTACGAGCAGTACTTC

V: TRBV5-6
size: NA
D: NA
J: TRBJ1-4
CDR3: CASSPSPGEKLFF
DNA: TGTGCCAGCAGCCCGAGCCCGGGGGAAAAACTGTTTTTT

V: TRBV18
size: NA
D: NA
J: TRBJ1-5
CDR3: CASSPPGNQPQHF
DNA: TGTGCCAGCTCACCACCAGGGAATCAGCCCCAGCATTTT

V: TRBV19
size: NA
D: NA
J: TRBJ2-7
CDR3: CASKEGLYEQYF
DNA: TGTGCCAGTAAGGAGGGCCTCTACGAGCAGTACTTC

V: TRBV7-9
size: NA
D: TRBD1
J: TRBJ1-1
CDR3: CASSQGGYTEAFF
DNA: TGTGCCAGCAGCCAGGGGGGGTACACTGAAGCTTTCTTT

V: TRBV25-1
size: NA
D: TRBD2
J: TRBJ2-1
CDR3: CASSPYGTSGRNEQFF
DNA: TGTGCCAGCAGTCCATACGGGACTAGCGGGAGAAATGAGCAGTTCTTC

V: TRBV7-2
size: few
D: TRBD2
J: TRBJ2-2
CDR3: CASSLFPAGPPKGGELFF
DNA: TGTGCCAGCAGCTTATTCCCAGCGGGACCTCCAAAGGGCGGGGAGCTGTTTTTT

V: TRBV7-8
size: NA
D: NA
J: TRBJ2-7
CDR3: CASSLVGLSSYEQYF
DNA: TGTGCCAGCAGCTTAGTAGGCCTGAGCTCCTACGAGCAGTACTTC